This T cell receptor (beta chain) was captured by sequencing in a study of siplizumab effects on memory and regulatory T cells. Assays captured 9.8 x 10^4 or so TCR templates per sample. Repertoires were generated with immunoSEQ multiplex PCR, while TCRdb's copy carries only in-frame clones and drops some. The sample holds around 110,000 clones, about 95% seen once. Study outcomes and limitations: Naive T cells seemed more diverse than memory cells and seemed major alloresponse contributors. Only a minor fraction of alloreactive clones mapped to unstimulated subsets. Controls showed an average of around 27% Treg-derived mappable alloreactive CD4+ clones, while siplizumab showed about 69%.

The J segment lost 4 bases and the V segment lost 4 bases, leaving 5 bases of the junction unmatched. CDR3 length: 14 amino acids. Per the germline V gene, CDR1 is SGHRS and CDR2 is YFSETQ. Details on this clone: What it binds is unknown.

The clonotype was recovered from a human donor in good health. Sequencing was done on a sample of non-Treg CD4+ T cells sorted from blood. This rearrangement joins TRBV5-1 to TRBJ1-2; 9 bases map to TRBD1. For the CDR3, the DNA is TGCGCCAGCAGCAAGGGACAGGGTACCTATGGCTACACCTTC. Its protein product is CASSKGQGTYGYTF.